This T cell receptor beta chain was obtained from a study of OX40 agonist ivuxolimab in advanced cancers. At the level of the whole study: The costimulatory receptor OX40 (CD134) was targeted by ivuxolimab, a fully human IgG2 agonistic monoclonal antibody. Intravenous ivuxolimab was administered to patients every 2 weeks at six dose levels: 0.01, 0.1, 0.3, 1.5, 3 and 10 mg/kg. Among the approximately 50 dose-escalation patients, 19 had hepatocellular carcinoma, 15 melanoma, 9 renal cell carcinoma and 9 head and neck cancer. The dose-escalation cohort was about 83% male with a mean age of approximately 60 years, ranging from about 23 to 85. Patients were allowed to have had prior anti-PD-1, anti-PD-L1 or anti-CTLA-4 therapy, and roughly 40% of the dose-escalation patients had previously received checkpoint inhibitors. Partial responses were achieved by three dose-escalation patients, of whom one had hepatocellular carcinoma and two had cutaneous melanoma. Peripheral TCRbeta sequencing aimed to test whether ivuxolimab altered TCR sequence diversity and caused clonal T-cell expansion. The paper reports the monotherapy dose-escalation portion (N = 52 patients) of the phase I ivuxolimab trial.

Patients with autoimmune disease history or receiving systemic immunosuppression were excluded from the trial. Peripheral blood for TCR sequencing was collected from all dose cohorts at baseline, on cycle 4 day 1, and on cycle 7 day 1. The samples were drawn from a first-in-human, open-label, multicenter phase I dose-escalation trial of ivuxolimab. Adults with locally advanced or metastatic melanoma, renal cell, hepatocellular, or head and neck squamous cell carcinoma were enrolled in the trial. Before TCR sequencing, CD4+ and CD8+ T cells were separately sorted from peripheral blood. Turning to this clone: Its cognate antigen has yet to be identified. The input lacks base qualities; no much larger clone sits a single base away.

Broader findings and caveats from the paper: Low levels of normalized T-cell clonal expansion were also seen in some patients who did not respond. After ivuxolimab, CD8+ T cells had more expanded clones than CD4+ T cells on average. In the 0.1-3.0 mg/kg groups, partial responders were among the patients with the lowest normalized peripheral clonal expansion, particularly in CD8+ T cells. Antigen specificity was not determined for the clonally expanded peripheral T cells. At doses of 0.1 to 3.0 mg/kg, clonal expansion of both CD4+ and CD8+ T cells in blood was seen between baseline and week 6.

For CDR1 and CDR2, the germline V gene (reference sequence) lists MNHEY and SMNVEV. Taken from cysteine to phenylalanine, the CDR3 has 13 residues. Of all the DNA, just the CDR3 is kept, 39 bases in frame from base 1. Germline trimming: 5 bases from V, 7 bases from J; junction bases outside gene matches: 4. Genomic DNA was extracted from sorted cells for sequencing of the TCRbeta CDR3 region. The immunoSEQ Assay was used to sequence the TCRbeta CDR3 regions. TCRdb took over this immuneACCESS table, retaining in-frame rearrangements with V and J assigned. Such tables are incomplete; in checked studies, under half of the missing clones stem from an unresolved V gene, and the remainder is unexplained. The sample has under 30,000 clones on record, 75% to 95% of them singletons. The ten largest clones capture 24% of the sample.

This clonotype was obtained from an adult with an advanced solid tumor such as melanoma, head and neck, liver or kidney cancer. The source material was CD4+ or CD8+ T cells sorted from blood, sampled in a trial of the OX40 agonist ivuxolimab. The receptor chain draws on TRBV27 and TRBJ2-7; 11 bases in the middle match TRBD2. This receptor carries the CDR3 CASSVAGGPEQYF. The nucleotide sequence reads TGTGCCAGCAGTGTAGCGGGAGGGCCTGAGCAGTACTTC.